Following are 27 T cell receptor beta chains from one sample sequenced in a study of T-cell reconstitution after alpha-beta-depleted transplantation in children. TCRbeta library preparation incorporated unique molecular identifiers. TCRdb independently ran MiXCR on the PCR reads; one entry per CDR3 protein. The top ten hold around 14% of the sample, which has under 750,000 distinct CDR3 sequences, 20% to 25% seen once. The material was PBMCs, mostly from graft donor cells, obtained 360 days after TCRalphabeta/CD19-depleted stem cell transplant. The receptors originated from a boy younger than two who had a stem cell transplant for acute myeloid leukemia, so the T cells may come from the graft donor.

This clonotype was seen repeatedly, ten times or more. The chain uses TRBV7-8 and TRBJ2-3; TRBD2 aligns across 8 bases. Germline CDR1 is SGHVS and CDR2 is FQNEAQ. Unmatched junction bases numbered 3, after V lost 1 base and J lost 0 bases. The CDR3 extends over 16 amino acids. Written as DNA, the CDR3 is TGTGCCAGCAGCTTAGGGGTAGCGGGGAGCACAGATACGCAGTATTTT. Its protein is CASSLGVAGSTDTQYF.

This clonotype was found a few times. The rearrangement uses TRBV28 and TRBJ2-7; 8 nucleotides match TRBD2. CDR3 length: 15 amino acids. J gave up 1 base and V 5 bases, and 7 bases lay outside the gene matches. CDR1 is MDHEN, CDR2 SYDVKM, per germline. CDR3 DNA: TGTGCCAGCAGTGAAGAGCGGGGGCCGTCCTACGAGCAGTACGTC. This gives the protein CASSEERGPSYEQYV.

The chain employs TRBV12-3 or TRBV12-4 and TRBJ2-1; 11 bases are a match to TRBD2. This CDR3 has 19 amino acids. The V segment lost 1 base and the J segment 2 bases; nucleotides outside the gene matches: 10. CDR3 DNA: TGTGCCAGCAGTTTAGGGGCTAGCGGGGGGAGGAGCACCTACAATGAGCAGTTCTTC. This gives the protein CASSLGASGGRSTYNEQFF.

This clonotype was seen repeatedly, ten times or more. This chain uses TRBV18 with TRBJ2-5; D may be TRBD1 or TRBD2 (5 bases each). The V and J ends lost 6 bases and 1 base respectively, with 18 bases between them. The V gene's germline CDR1 is KGHSH and CDR2 LQKENI. The CDR3 length is 16 residues. For the CDR3, the DNA is TGTGCCAGCTCGCTACAATACCGGGGCCTCCAAGAGACCCAGTACTTC. The encoded protein is CASSLQYRGLQETQYF.

This clonotype was recorded a few times. The CDR3 sequence: CASRLPGQGRNGELFF. In DNA, the CDR3 is TGTGCCAGCAGACTGCCGGGACAGGGGAGAAACGGGGAGCTGTTTTTT. The chain is built from TRBV11-2 and TRBJ2-2, with TRBD1 matching over 10 bases. The CDR3 consists of 16 residues. V lost 6 bases to trimming and J lost 7 bases; unmatched junction nucleotides: 11. CDR1 and CDR2 (germline): SGHAT, FQNNGV.

This chain uses TRBV6-1 with TRBJ2-1; TRBD2 aligns across 7 bases. Germline loops: CDR1 MNHNS, CDR2 SASEGT. The CDR3 has 15 residues. Losses at the gene ends were 5 bases for V and 6 bases for J; bases not matched to a gene: 10. The DNA of the CDR3 is TGTGCCAGCAGTCCTAGCAGGACTAGTGGCAATGAGCAGTTCTTC. Protein product: CASSPSRTSGNEQFF.

This clonotype was counted ten times or more. This chain links TRBV12-3 or TRBV12-4 with TRBJ1-6, with D tentatively TRBD1 (6 bases). Trimming pared 6 bases from V and 8 bases from J, leaving 20 bases between. This CDR3 is built from 16 residues. The CDR3 coding sequence is TGTGCCAGCAGAGGTAAACCGGGACATGAAGATTCACCCCTCCACTTT. Protein sequence: CASRGKPGHEDSPLHF.

CDR3 amino acids: CSAILRGDEQYV. CDR3 sequence (DNA): TGCAGTGCTATTCTCAGGGGAGACGAGCAGTACGTC. The J gene is TRBJ2-7, the V gene TRBV20-1; perhaps TRBD1 as D (6 bases). Looked up from germline, CDR1 is DFQATT and CDR2 is SNEGSKA (reference sequence). The CDR3 is 12 residues long. V lost 4 bases and J lost 5, with 12 bases in between.

The chain employs TRBV20-1 and TRBJ2-2, with D perhaps TRBD1 (5 bases). Trimming removed 3 bases at V and 5 bases at J, with 19 bases between. This CDR3 is 16 amino acids long. Germline V gives CDR1 DFQATT, CDR2 SNEGSKA (reference sequence). The CDR3 loop reads CSARVAGALQTGELFF. CDR3 sequence (DNA): TGCAGTGCTAGGGTGGCTGGGGCCCTCCAGACCGGGGAGCTGTTTTTT.

In this sample, this clonotype turned up a few times. The chain employs TRBV2 and TRBJ1-1, with no clear D. Trimming removed 4 bases from V and 0 bases from J, with 6 bases in between. This CDR3 spans 13 amino acids. Germline assignment: CDR1 SNHLY and CDR2 FYNNEI. CDR3 sequence (DNA): TGTGCCAGCAGTGCCGAGATGAACACTGAAGCTTTCTTT. Its translation: CASSAEMNTEAFF.

This clonotype has at least ten counts. The chain uses TRBV3-1 and TRBJ2-1; 8 bases map to TRBD2. The V gene end was trimmed by 3 bases and the J gene end by 3 bases; junction bases not matched to a gene: 10. This CDR3 spans 17 amino acids. CDR1 and CDR2 from the germline V gene are LGHDT and YNNKEL (reference sequence). The CDR3 region has the DNA TGTGCCAGCAGCCATAGCGGGGCGCCGACGAACTACAATGAGCAGTTCTTC. The encoded protein is CASSHSGAPTNYNEQFF.

In this sample, this clonotype turned up many times. This chain links TRBV9 with TRBJ1-3; possibly TRBD1 for D (5 bases). The germline V gene encodes CDR1 SGDLS and CDR2 YYNGEE. This CDR3 comprises 15 residues. V lost 3 bases, J lost 1 base, and 11 bases lay in between. CDR3 DNA: TGTGCCAGCAGCGGCGACAGTCAGTCTGGAAACACCATATATTTT. Translating it yields CASSGDSQSGNTIYF.

The rearrangement links TRBV5-1 to TRBJ2-5, with D perhaps matching TRBD1 (6 bases). Germline V CDR1 and CDR2: SGHRS, YFSETQ. V lost 4 bases and J lost 3, with 16 bases in between. The CDR3 extends over 15 amino acids. The CDR3 DNA sequence: TGCGCCAGCAGCCCACAACAGGGACCCGAAGAGACCCAGTACTTC. This encodes CASSPQQGPEETQYF.

In its sample, this clonotype was seen many times. The gene calls are TRBV7-2 and TRBJ2-7; possibly TRBD1 or TRBD2 for D (5 bases each). Deletions cut 1 base from V and 0 bases from J, with 10 bases between. The CDR3 runs 15 residues. The germline V gene encodes CDR1 SGHTA and CDR2 FQGNSA. CDR3: CASSLGGGSSYEQYF. CDR3 DNA: TGTGCCAGCAGCTTAGGTGGGGGAAGCTCCTACGAGCAGTACTTC.

In its sample, this clonotype was seen a few times. V gene TRBV5-6 combines with J gene TRBJ2-7, with TRBD1 as a possible D gene (6 bases). This CDR3 comprises 13 residues. Trimming took off 4 bases at V and 9 bases at J, with 17 bases between the two ends. Looked up from germline, CDR1 is SGHDT and CDR2 is YYEEEE. The CDR3 reads CASSRGTGYWQYF. The CDR3 DNA reads TGTGCCAGCAGCCGAGGAACAGGGTACTGGCAGTACTTC.

In its sample, this clonotype was seen many times. This chain joins TRBV18 and TRBJ2-1, with 8 bases matching TRBD1. The CDR3 is 15 amino acids. Germline assignment: CDR1 KGHSH and CDR2 LQKENI. Unmatched junction bases numbered 2, after V lost 0 bases and J lost 4 bases. CDR3 sequence: CASSPPGQGYNEQFF. The DNA for the CDR3 is TGTGCCAGCTCACCACCAGGACAGGGTTACAATGAGCAGTTCTTC.

The J gene is TRBJ2-4, the V gene TRBV7-1; no clear D gene. TRBV7-1 is identified as an open reading frame with a role that is uncertain. The V and J ends lost 5 bases and 8 bases respectively, with 16 bases between them. The CDR3 extends over 14 amino acids. The CDR3 reads CASSTRALGYIQYF. As DNA, the CDR3 is TGTGCCAGCAGCACCCGGGCCCTGGGGTACATTCAGTACTTC.

V gene TRBV10-3 combines with J gene TRBJ1-1, with D maybe TRBD1 (5 bases). The germline V gene encodes CDR1 ENHRY and CDR2 SYGVKD. The V end lost 10 bases, the J end lost 0 bases, and 9 bases lay between the germline ends. The CDR3 sequence is 12 residues long. The CDR3 DNA reads TGTGCCACCGCGGGGGTGAACACTGAAGCTTTCTTT. Amino acids: CATAGVNTEAFF.

This clonotype has a count of ten or more. V is TRBV29-1 and J is TRBJ2-3; D is perhaps TRBD1 (5 bases). CDR1 SQVTM and CDR2 ANQGSEA come from the germline V gene. The CDR3 length is 14 residues. V shed 3 bases and J shed 5 bases, with 15 bases lying between them. CDR3 bases: TGCAGCGTTGACATCAGGGTACGAGGAGATACGCAGTATTTT. Protein product: CSVDIRVRGDTQYF.

The chain couples TRBV5-1 to TRBJ1-4, with 12 bases matching TRBD1. The V gene's germline CDR1 is SGHRS and CDR2 YFSETQ. Trimming removed 6 bases from V and 7 bases from J; junction bases left unmatched: 7. The CDR3 extends over 15 amino acids. DNA for the CDR3: TGCGCCAGCACCCCGGGACAGGGGGCCGGTGAAAAACTGTTTTTT. Encoded protein: CASTPGQGAGEKLFF.

The chain is built from TRBV12-3 or TRBV12-4 and TRBJ1-5; weak D call: TRBD1 (5 bases). The V gene lost 4 bases and the J gene lost 3 bases, with 10 bases spanning the gap. The length of the CDR3 is 14 residues. The CDR3 bases are TGTGCCAGCAGTTGGGACCTCCCCAATCAGCCCCAGCATTTT. Protein sequence: CASSWDLPNQPQHF.

This clonotype showed up just a few times. CDR3 residues: CASSRDSLPGANVLTF. As DNA, the CDR3 is TGTGCCAGCAGCCGGGACAGCCTACCTGGGGCCAACGTCCTGACTTTC. The rearrangement joins TRBV7-2 to TRBJ2-6; 7 nucleotides agree with TRBD1. V lost 5 bases, J lost 2 bases, and 6 bases stayed unmatched. Per the germline V gene, CDR1 is SGHTA and CDR2 is FQGNSA. The CDR3 is 16 amino acids.

The rearrangement uses TRBV30 and TRBJ2-1, with D hard to call. CDR1 GTSNPN and CDR2 SVGIG come from the germline V gene (reference sequence). Trimming cost V 3 bases and J 7 bases, with 10 bases left between them. The length of the CDR3 is 12 residues. The CDR3 is CAWRVYGNEQFF. The CDR3 DNA follows: TGTGCCTGGAGAGTGTACGGTAATGAGCAGTTCTTC.

This clonotype was counted only a few times. The chain has TRBV20-1 and TRBJ2-5, with D perhaps TRBD2 (7 bases). The CDR3 has 15 residues. The V end was cut by 0 bases, the J end by 5 bases, with 16 bases between. Germline V gene sequence: CDR1 DFQATT, CDR2 SNEGSKA (reference sequence). The CDR3 DNA sequence: TGCAGTGCTAGAGACCCGGGGGGCTTAGGCGAGACCCAGTACTTC. Translated, it gives CSARDPGGLGETQYF.

This clonotype was found many times. The chain is built from TRBV9 and TRBJ2-7; weak D call: TRBD2 (5 bases). The length of the CDR3 is 14 residues. Trimming took off 4 bases at V and 1 base at J, with 12 bases between the two ends. Looked up from germline, CDR1 is SGDLS and CDR2 is YYNGEE. CDR3 nucleotide sequence: TGTGCCAGCAGCTTCCGGGATGGGTCCTACGAGCAGTACTTC. This gives the protein CASSFRDGSYEQYF.

Ten or more counts support this clonotype. This chain connects TRBV20-1 to TRBJ1-2; 9 bases match TRBD1. Germline V lookup: CDR1 DFQATT, CDR2 SNEGSKA (reference sequence). The CDR3 has 13 residues. V gave up 3 bases and J gave up 4 bases; unmatched junction bases: 3. CDR3 in DNA: TGCAGTGCTAGGGAGACAGGGGGCTATGGCTACACCTTC. Translating it yields CSARETGGYGYTF.

This clonotype appeared many times. The V and J genes are TRBV2 and TRBJ1-1, with D perhaps TRBD1 (6 bases). The V gene lost 7 bases and the J gene lost 1 base, with 10 bases spanning the gap. Germline values: CDR1 SNHLY, CDR2 FYNNEI. The CDR3 covers 13 residues. CDR3 DNA sequence: TGTGCCAGCACCGAGGACAGGAACACTGAAGCTTTCTTT. This sequence encodes CASTEDRNTEAFF.